The entry below gives a single TCR beta chain sequence along with its context. The record originates from a study of control samples from healthy donors and cancer patients. Using immunoSEQ multiplex PCR, the repertoire was profiled, and TCRdb retains in-frame clones only, with some absent. The data contain approximately 82,000 clones, about 87% of them singletons. The sequence derives from a man aged 50-59 years in good health. The sample was blood.

Here the CDR3 DNA reads TGCAGCGGCCTACAGGGAGGGACTGAAGCTTTCTTT. Translating it yields CSGLQGGTEAFF. The chain uses TRBV29-1 and TRBJ1-1, with D tentatively TRBD1 (6 bases). CDR3 size: 12 residues. V lost 7 bases and J 5 bases, leaving 14 bases between the germline ends. Germline V lookup: CDR1 SQVTM, CDR2 ANQGSEA.